One and the same sample provided the 18 T cell receptor beta chains below, sequenced in a study of T cell changes during pregnancy in multiple sclerosis. Data came from immunoSEQ multiplex PCR; TCRdb stores just in-frame clones and leaves some out. The repertoire consists of tens of thousands of clones, with 80% to 95% occurring once and the leading ten covering 0.8% to 1%. The source was peripheral blood, collected after pregnancy. Source of these receptors: a female donor with multiple sclerosis, enrolled in a pregnancy study.

This clone was seen once. V gene TRBV18 combines with J gene TRBJ1-2; 11 bases agree with TRBD1. Germline V gene data show CDR1 as KGHSH and CDR2 as LQKENI. CDR3 length equals 17 residues. V trimming: 2 bases; J trimming: 8 bases; junction bases outside the gene matches: 13. This CDR3 reads CASSPIGPGQGARGYTF. CDR3 nucleotide sequence: TGTGCCAGCTCACCAATTGGGCCCGGACAGGGGGCTAGGGGCTACACCTTC.

J is TRBJ1-2 and V is TRBV7-2; 9 nucleotides agree with TRBD1. The trim removed 5 bases at V and 1 base at J, leaving 8 bases unmatched. Germline CDR1 is SGHTA and CDR2 is FQGNSA. The CDR3 extends over 16 amino acids. The chain's CDR3 is CASSRDRVGGNYGYTF. CDR3 nucleotide sequence: TGTGCCAGCAGCCGGGACAGGGTGGGGGGTAACTATGGCTACACCTTC.

The chain is built from TRBV6-1 and TRBJ1-2; maybe TRBD1 (5 bases). The germline V and J ends were trimmed by 1 base and 2 bases, with 8 bases remaining between them. Germline CDR1 reads MNHNS; CDR2 reads SASEGT. CDR3 size: 14 residues. DNA for the CDR3: TGTGCCAGCAGTGAAGTAGCAGGGAACTATGGCTACACCTTC. Its protein product is CASSEVAGNYGYTF.

The chain joins TRBV7-2 to TRBJ1-2, with a tentative D call TRBD1 (6 bases). V lost 4 bases to trimming and J lost 8 bases, with 8 bases between them. CDR3 length: 11 amino acids. In germline, CDR1 is SGHTA, CDR2 FQGNSA. The chain's CDR3 is CASSYRVGYTF. CDR3 coding DNA: TGTGCCAGCAGCTACAGGGTAGGCTACACCTTC.

This chain joins TRBV7-8 and TRBJ1-1, with D perhaps TRBD1 (6 bases). The germline V gene encodes CDR1 SGHVS and CDR2 FQNEAQ. V lost 0 bases and J lost 3, with 17 bases in between. This CDR3 contains 17 residues. The CDR3 here is CASSLAAAGEGHTEAFF. CDR3 DNA sequence: TGTGCCAGCAGCTTAGCTGCGGCAGGGGAAGGGCACACTGAAGCTTTCTTT.

The chain joins TRBV7-8 to TRBJ2-1; D is uncertain. V was shortened by 3 bases and J by 4 bases, with 7 bases between the two germline ends. Germline V gene sequence: CDR1 SGHVS, CDR2 FQNEAQ. This CDR3 is 13 amino acids long. The CDR3 reads CASSFRVYNEQFF. CDR3 sequence (DNA): TGTGCCAGCAGCTTCCGGGTATACAATGAGCAGTTCTTC.

The chain is built from TRBV7-9 and TRBJ1-5, with D maybe TRBD1 (6 bases). This CDR3 has 13 amino acids. The V end lost 3 bases, the J end lost 6 bases, and 9 bases lay between the germline ends. Germline V CDR1 and CDR2: SEHNR, FQNEAQ (reference sequence). CDR3 in DNA: TGTGCCAGCAGCTTGCAGGGGAGTCAGCCCCAGCATTTT. Translation: CASSLQGSQPQHF.

J is TRBJ2-2 and V is TRBV15, with 10 bases lining up with TRBD2. With 5 bases clipped from V and 5 bases from J, the junction kept 5 bases outside the gene matches. Germline CDR1 LNHNV, CDR2 YYDKDF (reference sequence). The CDR3 has 15 amino acids. In DNA, the CDR3 is TGTGCCACCAGCCGGCCGGGACTAGCGACCGGGGAGCTGTTTTTT. Protein: CATSRPGLATGELFF.

The chain combines TRBV28 with TRBJ2-3, with TRBD2 matching 8 bases. Germline V CDR1 and CDR2: MDHEN, SYDVKM. CDR3 size: 13 residues. Losses at the gene ends were 10 bases for V and 5 bases for J; bases not matched to a gene: 8. Here the CDR3 DNA reads TGTGCCACCGGATTAAGCGGGGGAGATACGCAGTATTTT. Its translation is CATGLSGGDTQYF.

The chain employs TRBV7-3 and TRBJ2-3, with TRBD2 identical over 11 bases. The junction had 6 bases not matched to a gene; V was cut back by 3 bases and J by 1 base. Germline V gene lookup returns CDR1 SGHTA and CDR2 FQGTGA. This CDR3 is 17 amino acids long. The CDR3 here is CASSFLAGGPGTDTQYF. The CDR3 DNA is TGTGCCAGCAGCTTTTTAGCGGGGGGGCCTGGCACAGATACGCAGTATTTT. Full variable domain (rest looked up from reference TRBV7-3 and TRBJ2-3): GAGVSQTPSNKVTEKGKYVELRCDPISGHTALYWYRQSLGQGPEFLIYFQGTGAADDSGLPNDRFFAVRPEGSVSTLKIQRTERGDSAVYLCASSFLAGGPGTDTQYFGPGTRLTVL.

This chain connects TRBV6-1 to TRBJ2-6; D may be TRBD1 (5 bases). V was shortened by 5 bases and J by 0 bases, with 8 bases between the two germline ends. CDR1 MNHNS and CDR2 SASEGT come from the germline V gene. The CDR3 runs 15 residues. CDR3 sequence: CASSTGASGANVLTF. For the CDR3, the DNA is TGTGCCAGCAGTACAGGTGCCTCTGGGGCCAACGTCCTGACTTTC.

This chain uses TRBV7-2 with TRBJ1-3; D ambiguous. The CDR3 loop spans 16 amino acids. The germline gives CDR1 SGHTA, CDR2 FQGNSA. V was shortened by 3 bases and J by 1 base, with 13 bases between the two germline ends. The CDR3 here is CASSFATTGSGNTIYF. CDR3 sequence (DNA): TGTGCCAGCAGCTTCGCAACAACGGGATCTGGAAACACCATATATTTT.

This chain joins TRBV29-1 and TRBJ2-5, with TRBD2 matching over 7 bases. The CDR3 extends over 14 amino acids. CDR1 and CDR2 (germline): SQVTM, ANQGSEA. Unmatched junction bases numbered 8, after V lost 3 bases and J lost 4 bases. The CDR3 reads CSVERRGGGETQYF. CDR3 bases: TGCAGCGTTGAGAGACGAGGCGGGGGAGAGACCCAGTACTTC.

This chain links TRBV7-2 with TRBJ2-5; D not resolved. From germline, CDR1 is SGHTA and CDR2 FQGNSA. There are 14 residues in the CDR3. V was trimmed by 0 bases and J by 2 bases, leaving 7 bases between them. The CDR3 DNA follows: TGTGCCAGCAGCTTAGCGCGCGGACAAGAGACCCAGTACTTC. It yields the protein CASSLARGQETQYF.

The chain combines TRBV4-3 with TRBJ1-2; D is ambiguous. V lost 5 bases and J lost 2, with 21 bases in between. This CDR3 has 17 residues. The germline V gene has CDR1 LGHNA and CDR2 YSLEER. CDR3: CASSFSPASPENYGYTF. In DNA form, the CDR3 reads TGCGCCAGCAGCTTCTCTCCGGCTAGTCCAGAAAACTATGGCTACACCTTC.

The CDR3, as DNA: TGTGCCAGCAGTTATAGGGACACTAACTATGGCTACACCTTC. Encoded protein: CASSYRDTNYGYTF. The J gene is TRBJ1-2, the V gene TRBV6-5; perhaps TRBD1 as D (6 bases). Trimming pared 3 bases from V and 0 bases from J, leaving 8 bases between. The CDR3 loop spans 14 amino acids. Germline V gene sequence: CDR1 MNHEY, CDR2 SVGAGI.

This clone was seen only once. This chain uses TRBV4-2 with TRBJ2-7; 9 nucleotides align to TRBD1. CDR3 length equals 16 residues. V gave up 0 bases and J gave up 4 bases; unmatched junction bases: 7. Germline loops: CDR1 LGHNA, CDR2 YNFKEQ. The CDR3 loop reads CASSQDFGTGSYEQYF. The CDR3 DNA sequence: TGTGCCAGCAGCCAAGATTTTGGGACAGGGTCGTACGAGCAGTACTTC.

The genes are TRBV5-1 and TRBJ1-3; 8 nucleotides align to TRBD1. V lost 3 bases, J lost 4 bases, and 3 bases stayed unmatched. The germline V gene encodes CDR1 SGHRS and CDR2 YFSETQ. This CDR3 spans 14 amino acids. As DNA, the CDR3 is TGCGCCAGCAGCTGGACAGGGTTCGGAAACACCATATATTTT. This translates into CASSWTGFGNTIYF.